Included here is one T cell receptor (beta chain) sequence, with context. V was shortened by 6 bases and J by 5 bases, with 15 bases between the two germline ends. From germline, CDR1 is MNHEY and CDR2 SVGAGI. This CDR3 region has 14 residues. The data were obtained in a study of blood T cell repertoires in COVID-19. Study-level information: The United States, Italy and Spain were the sources of the acute and convalescent COVID-19 samples.

The data were produced by immunoSEQ multiplex PCR, yet TCRdb's version contains in-frame clones alone and is incomplete. Of tens of thousands of clones listed, 88% were seen once; the top ten hold about 4.3%. Sequencing was carried out using peripheral blood. The receptor's source is a man in his sixties with acute or convalescent COVID-19. The chain uses TRBV6-5 and TRBJ2-3; perhaps TRBD1 as D (6 bases). As DNA, the CDR3 is TGTGCCAGCAGGATCGAGGGGGTGGGAGATACGCAGTATTTT. Its protein is CASRIEGVGDTQYF.